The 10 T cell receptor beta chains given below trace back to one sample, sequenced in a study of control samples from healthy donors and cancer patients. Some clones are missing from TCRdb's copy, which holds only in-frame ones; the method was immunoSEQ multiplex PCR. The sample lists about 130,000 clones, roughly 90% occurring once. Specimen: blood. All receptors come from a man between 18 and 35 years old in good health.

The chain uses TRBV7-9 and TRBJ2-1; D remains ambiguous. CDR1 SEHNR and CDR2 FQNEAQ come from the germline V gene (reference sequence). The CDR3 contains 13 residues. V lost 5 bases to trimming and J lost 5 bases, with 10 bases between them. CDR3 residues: CASSPGGHNEQFF. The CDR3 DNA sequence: TGTGCCAGCAGCCCAGGCGGACACAATGAGCAGTTCTTC.

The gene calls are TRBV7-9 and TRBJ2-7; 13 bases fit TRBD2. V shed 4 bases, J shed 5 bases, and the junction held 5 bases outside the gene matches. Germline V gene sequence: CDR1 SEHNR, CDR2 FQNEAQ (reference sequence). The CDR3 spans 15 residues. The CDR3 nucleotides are TGTGCCAGCAGCTCCGGGACTAGCGGGGATCACGAGCAGTACTTC. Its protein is CASSSGTSGDHEQYF.

The chain's CDR3 is CASSDLRYGYTF. In DNA form, the CDR3 reads TGTGCCAGCAGTGACCTACGATACGGCTACACCTTC. The gene calls are TRBV2 and TRBJ1-2; D is ambiguous. This CDR3 is 12 amino acids long. CDR1 and CDR2 (germline): SNHLY, FYNNEI. Trimming removed 3 bases at V and 8 bases at J, with 10 bases between. The variable domain in full, with the rest retrieved from reference TRBV2 and TRBJ1-2, is EPEVTQTPSHQVTQMGQEVILRCVPISNHLYFYWYRQILGQKVEFLVSFYNNEISEKSEIFDDQFSVERPDGSNFTLKIRSTKLEDSAMYFCASSDLRYGYTFGSGTRLTVV.

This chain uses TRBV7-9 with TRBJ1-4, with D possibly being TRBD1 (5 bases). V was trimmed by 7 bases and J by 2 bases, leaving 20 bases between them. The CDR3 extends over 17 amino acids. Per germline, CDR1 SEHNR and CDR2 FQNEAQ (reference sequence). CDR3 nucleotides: TGTGCCAGCACTCCAGGGAGGATTGATGTTACTAATGAAAAACTGTTTTTT. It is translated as CASTPGRIDVTNEKLFF.

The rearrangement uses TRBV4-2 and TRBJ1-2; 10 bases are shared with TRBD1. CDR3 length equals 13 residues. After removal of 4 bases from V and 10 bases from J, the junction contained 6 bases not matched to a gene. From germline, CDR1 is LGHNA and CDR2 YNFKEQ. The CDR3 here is CASSRGQGEVYTF. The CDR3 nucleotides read TGTGCCAGCAGCCGAGGACAGGGGGAAGTCTACACCTTC.

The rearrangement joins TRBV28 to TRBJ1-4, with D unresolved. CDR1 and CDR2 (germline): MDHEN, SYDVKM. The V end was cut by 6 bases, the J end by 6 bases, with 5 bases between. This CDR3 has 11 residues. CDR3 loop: CASSHHEKLFF. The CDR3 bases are TGTGCCAGCAGCCATCATGAAAAACTGTTTTTT.

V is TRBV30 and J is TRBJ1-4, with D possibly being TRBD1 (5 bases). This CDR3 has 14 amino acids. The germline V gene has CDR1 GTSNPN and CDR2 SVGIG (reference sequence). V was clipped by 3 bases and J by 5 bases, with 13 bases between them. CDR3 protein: CAWSPRGQNEKLFF. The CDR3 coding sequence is TGTGCCTGGAGCCCACGGGGCCAAAATGAAAAACTGTTTTTT.

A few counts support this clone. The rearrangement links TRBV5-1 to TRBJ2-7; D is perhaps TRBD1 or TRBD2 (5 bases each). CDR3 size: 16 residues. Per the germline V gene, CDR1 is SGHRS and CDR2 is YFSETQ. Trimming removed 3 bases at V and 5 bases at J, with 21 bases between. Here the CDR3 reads CASSSGTFGSRDEQYF. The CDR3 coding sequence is TGCGCCAGCAGCTCGGGGACCTTCGGAAGCAGGGACGAGCAGTACTTC.

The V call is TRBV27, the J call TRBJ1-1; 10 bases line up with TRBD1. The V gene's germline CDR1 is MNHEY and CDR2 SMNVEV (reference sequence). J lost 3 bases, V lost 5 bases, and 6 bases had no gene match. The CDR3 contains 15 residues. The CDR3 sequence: CASSKRQGAHTEAFF. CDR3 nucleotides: TGTGCCAGCAGTAAACGACAGGGGGCCCACACTGAAGCTTTCTTT.

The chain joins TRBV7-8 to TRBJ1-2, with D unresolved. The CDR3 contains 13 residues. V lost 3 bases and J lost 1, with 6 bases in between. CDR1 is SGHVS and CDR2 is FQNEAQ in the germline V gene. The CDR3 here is CASSLRVNYGYTF. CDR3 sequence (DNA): TGTGCCAGCAGCTTGAGAGTTAACTATGGCTACACCTTC. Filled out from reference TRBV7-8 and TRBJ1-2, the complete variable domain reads GAGVSQSPRYKVAKRGQDVALRCDPISGHVSLFWYQQALGQGPEFLTYFQNEAQLDKSGLPSDRFFAERPEGSVSTLKIQRTQQEDSAVYLCASSLRVNYGYTFGSGTRLTVV.